The sample holds a few counts of the clone carrying this TCR beta chain. Its antigen is not identified. J was trimmed by 4 bases and V by 0 bases; bases with no gene match: 2. CDR3 length equals 15 residues. CDR1 is LNHNV, CDR2 YYDKDF, per germline (reference sequence). This record belongs to a study of cytomegalovirus exposure and HLA in healthy donors. For the study at large: One earlier analysis, a look at 200 million or so T cells, found more than 100 million unique TCR beta sequences.

The PCR contained 60 Vbeta and 13 Jbeta primers. Data came from immunoSEQ multiplex PCR; TCRdb stores just in-frame clones and leaves some out. Of over 80,000 clones detected, around 85% appear once; the ten largest clones hold about 4.8%. Findings of the study overall: For TCR beta chains, V- and J-gene trimming was later linked to a missense DCLRE1C variant. In an earlier analysis, in some 500 donors, most V segments appeared productive either ~87% or ~30% of the time. Later analysis reportedly placed an Asian-associated ancestry cluster below the roughly 600-donor mean in N-insertions.

The sample comprised PBMCs. The clonotype comes from a man aged 35 to 55 in good health and CMV-seropositive. The chain carries TRBV15 and TRBJ1-2; 10 bases agree with TRBD1. The DNA of the CDR3 is TGTGCCACCAGCAGAGACGGGACAGGGGCCTATGGCTACACCTTC. Translated, it gives CATSRDGTGAYGYTF. The full variable domain, rest sourced from reference TRBV15 and TRBJ1-2, is DAMVIQNPRYQVTQFGKPVTLSCSQTLNHNVMYWYQQKSSQAPKLLFHYYDKDFNNEADTPDNFQSRRPNTSFCFLDIRSPGLGDTAMYLCATSRDGTGAYGYTFGSGTRLTVV.